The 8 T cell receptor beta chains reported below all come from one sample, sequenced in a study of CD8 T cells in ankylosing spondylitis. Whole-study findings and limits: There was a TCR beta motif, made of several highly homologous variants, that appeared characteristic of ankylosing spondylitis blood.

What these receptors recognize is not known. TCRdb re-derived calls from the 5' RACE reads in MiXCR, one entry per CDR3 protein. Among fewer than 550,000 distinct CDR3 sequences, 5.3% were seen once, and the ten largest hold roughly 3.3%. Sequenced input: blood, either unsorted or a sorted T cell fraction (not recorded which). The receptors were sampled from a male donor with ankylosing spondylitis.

CDR3: CASSFRDSDTQYF. The CDR3 DNA reads as TGTGCCAGCAGCTTTCGGGACTCGGATACGCAGTATTTT. J is TRBJ2-3 and V is TRBV7-9; possible D gene TRBD2, 6 bases. Deletions cut 3 bases from V and 6 bases from J, with 10 bases between. Germline V lookup: CDR1 SEHNR, CDR2 FQNEAQ (reference sequence). The CDR3 extends over 13 amino acids.

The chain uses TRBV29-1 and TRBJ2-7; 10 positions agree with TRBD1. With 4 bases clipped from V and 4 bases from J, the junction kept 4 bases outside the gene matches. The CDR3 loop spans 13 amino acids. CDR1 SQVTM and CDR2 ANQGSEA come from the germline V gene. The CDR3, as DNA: TGCAGCGTTGTCGGGACAGGGGATTACGAGCAGTACTTC. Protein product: CSVVGTGDYEQYF.

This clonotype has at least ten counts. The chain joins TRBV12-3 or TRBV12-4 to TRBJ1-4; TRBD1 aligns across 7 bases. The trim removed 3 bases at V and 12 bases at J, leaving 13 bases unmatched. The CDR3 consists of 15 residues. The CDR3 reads CASSFRGQSIIELFF. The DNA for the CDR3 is TGTGCCAGCAGTTTCCGGGGACAGTCAATTATCGAACTGTTTTTT.

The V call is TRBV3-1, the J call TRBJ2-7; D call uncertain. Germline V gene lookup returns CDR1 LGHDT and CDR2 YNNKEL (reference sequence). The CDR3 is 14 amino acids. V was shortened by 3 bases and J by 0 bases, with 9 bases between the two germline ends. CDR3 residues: CASSQGTYSYEQYF. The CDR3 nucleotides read TGTGCCAGCAGCCAGGGCACCTACTCCTACGAGCAGTACTTC.

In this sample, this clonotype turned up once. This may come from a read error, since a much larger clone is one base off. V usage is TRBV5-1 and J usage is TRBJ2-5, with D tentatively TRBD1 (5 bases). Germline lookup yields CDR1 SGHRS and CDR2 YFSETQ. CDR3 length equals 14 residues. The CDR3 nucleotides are TGCGCCAGCAGTATTCAGGGTCGTCTAGAGACCCGGTACTTC. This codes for CASSIQGRLETRYF.

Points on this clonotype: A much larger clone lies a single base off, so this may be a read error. CDR3 sequence reads: CASSLTSGRGATQYF. Here the CDR3 DNA reads TGTGCCAGCAGCTTAACTAGCGGGAGAGGGGCGACCCAGTACTTC. The chain carries TRBV7-9 and TRBJ2-5, with 11 bases identical to TRBD2. The ends lost 2 bases at V and 7 bases at J; junction bases unmatched: 6. The CDR3 runs 15 residues. From germline, CDR1 is SEHNR and CDR2 FQNEAQ (reference sequence).

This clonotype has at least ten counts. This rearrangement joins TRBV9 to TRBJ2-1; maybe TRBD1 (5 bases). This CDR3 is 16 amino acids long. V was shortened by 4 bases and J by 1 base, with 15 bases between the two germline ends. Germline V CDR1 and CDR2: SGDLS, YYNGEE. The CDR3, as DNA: TGTGCCAGCAGCCCAAGGGGCAGCAAGTCCTACAATGAGCAGTTCTTC. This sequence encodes CASSPRGSKSYNEQFF.

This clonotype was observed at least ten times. The CDR3 sequence is CASSFFVDYYNEQFF. The CDR3 bases are TGTGCCAGCAGTTTTTTTGTCGACTACTACAATGAGCAGTTCTTC. This chain joins TRBV12-3 or TRBV12-4 and TRBJ2-1; D may be TRBD2 (5 bases). V was shortened by 3 bases and J by 3 bases, with 12 bases between the two germline ends. CDR3 length: 15 amino acids.